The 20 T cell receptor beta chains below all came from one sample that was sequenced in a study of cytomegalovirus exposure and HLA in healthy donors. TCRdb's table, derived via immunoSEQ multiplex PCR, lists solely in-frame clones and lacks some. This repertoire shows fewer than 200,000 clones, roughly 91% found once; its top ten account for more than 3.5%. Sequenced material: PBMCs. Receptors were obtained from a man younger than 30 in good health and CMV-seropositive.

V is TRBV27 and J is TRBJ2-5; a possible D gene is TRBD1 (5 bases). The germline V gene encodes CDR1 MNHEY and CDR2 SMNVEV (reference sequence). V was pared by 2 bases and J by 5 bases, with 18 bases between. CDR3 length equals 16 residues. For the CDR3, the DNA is TGTGCCAGCAGTTTAAGGCAGGGTACGGCTGCGGAGACCCAGTACTTC. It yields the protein CASSLRQGTAAETQYF.

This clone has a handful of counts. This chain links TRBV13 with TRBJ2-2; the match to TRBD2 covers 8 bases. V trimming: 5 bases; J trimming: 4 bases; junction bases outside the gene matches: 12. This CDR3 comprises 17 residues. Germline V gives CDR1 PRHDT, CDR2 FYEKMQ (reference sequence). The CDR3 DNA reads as TGTGCCAGCAGCCCCTCGGGTAGCGGGGTTGTCACCGGGGAGCTGTTTTTT. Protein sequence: CASSPSGSGVVTGELFF.

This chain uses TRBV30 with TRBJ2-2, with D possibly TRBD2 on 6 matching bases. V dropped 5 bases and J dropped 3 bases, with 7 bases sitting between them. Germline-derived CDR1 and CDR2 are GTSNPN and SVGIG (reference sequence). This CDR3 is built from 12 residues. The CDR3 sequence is CAWGGYTGELFF. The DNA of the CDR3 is TGTGCCTGGGGGGGGTACACCGGGGAGCTGTTTTTT.

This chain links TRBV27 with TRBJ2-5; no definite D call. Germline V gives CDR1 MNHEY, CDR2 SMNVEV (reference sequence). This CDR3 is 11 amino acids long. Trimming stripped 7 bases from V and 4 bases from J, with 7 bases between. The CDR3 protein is CASTSGETQYF. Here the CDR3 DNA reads TGTGCCAGCACCTCCGGAGAGACCCAGTACTTC.

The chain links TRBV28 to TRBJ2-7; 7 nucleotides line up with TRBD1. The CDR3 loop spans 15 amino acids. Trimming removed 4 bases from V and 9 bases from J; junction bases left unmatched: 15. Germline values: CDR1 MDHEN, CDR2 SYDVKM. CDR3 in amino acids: CASSSQGIGVIGQYF. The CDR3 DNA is TGTGCCAGCAGTTCACAGGGGATAGGGGTAATTGGGCAGTACTTC. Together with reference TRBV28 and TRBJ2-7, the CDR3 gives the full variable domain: DVKVTQSSRYLVKRTGEKVFLECVQDMDHENMFWYRQDPGLGLRLIYFSYDVKMKEKGDIPEGYSVSREKKERFSLILESASTNQTSMYLCASSSQGIGVIGQYFGPGTRLTVT.

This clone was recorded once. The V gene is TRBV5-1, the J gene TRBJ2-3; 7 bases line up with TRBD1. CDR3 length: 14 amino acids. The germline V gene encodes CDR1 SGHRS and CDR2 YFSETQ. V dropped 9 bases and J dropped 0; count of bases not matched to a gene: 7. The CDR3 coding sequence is TGCGCCACTCACAGGGGCTCTAGCACAGATACGCAGTATTTT. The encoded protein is CATHRGSSTDTQYF.

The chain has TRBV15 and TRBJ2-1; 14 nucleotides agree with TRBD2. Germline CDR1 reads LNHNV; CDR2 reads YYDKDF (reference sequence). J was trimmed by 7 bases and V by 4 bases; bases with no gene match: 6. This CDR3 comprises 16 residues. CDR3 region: CATSKGLAGGENEQFF. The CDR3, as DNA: TGTGCCACCAGCAAAGGACTAGCGGGAGGAGAAAATGAGCAGTTCTTC. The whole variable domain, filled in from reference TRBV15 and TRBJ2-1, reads DAMVIQNPRYQVTQFGKPVTLSCSQTLNHNVMYWYQQKSSQAPKLLFHYYDKDFNNEADTPDNFQSRRPNTSFCFLDIRSPGLGDTAMYLCATSKGLAGGENEQFFGPGTRLTVL.

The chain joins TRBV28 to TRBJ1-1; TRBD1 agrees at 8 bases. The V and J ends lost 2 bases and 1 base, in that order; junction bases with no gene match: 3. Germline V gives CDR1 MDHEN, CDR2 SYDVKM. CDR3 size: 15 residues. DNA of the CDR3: TGTGCCAGCAGTTTACCCGGACAGGGGAACACTGAAGCTTTCTTT. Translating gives CASSLPGQGNTEAFF. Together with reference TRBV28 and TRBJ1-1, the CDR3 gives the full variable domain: DVKVTQSSRYLVKRTGEKVFLECVQDMDHENMFWYRQDPGLGLRLIYFSYDVKMKEKGDIPEGYSVSREKKERFSLILESASTNQTSMYLCASSLPGQGNTEAFFGQGTRLTVV.

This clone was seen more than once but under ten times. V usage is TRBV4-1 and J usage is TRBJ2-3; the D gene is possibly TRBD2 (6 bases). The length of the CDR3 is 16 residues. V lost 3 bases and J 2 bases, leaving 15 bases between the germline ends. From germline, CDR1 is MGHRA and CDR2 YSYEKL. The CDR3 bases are TGCGCCAGCAGCCAGTCACAGTGGAGGGACACAGATACGCAGTATTTT. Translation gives CASSQSQWRDTDTQYF.

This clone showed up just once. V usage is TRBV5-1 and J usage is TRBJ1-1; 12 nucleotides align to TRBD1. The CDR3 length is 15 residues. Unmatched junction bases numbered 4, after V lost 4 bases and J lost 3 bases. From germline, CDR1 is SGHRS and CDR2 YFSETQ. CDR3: CASSPGDRGHTEAFF. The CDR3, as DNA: TGCGCCAGCAGCCCGGGGGACAGGGGGCACACTGAAGCTTTCTTT.

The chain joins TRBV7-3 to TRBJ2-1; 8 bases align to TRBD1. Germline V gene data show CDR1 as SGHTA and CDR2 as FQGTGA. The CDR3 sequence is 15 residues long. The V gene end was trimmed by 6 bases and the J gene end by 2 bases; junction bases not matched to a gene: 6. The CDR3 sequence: CASRISQGAYNEQFF. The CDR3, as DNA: TGTGCCAGCAGGATCTCACAGGGGGCCTACAATGAGCAGTTCTTC.

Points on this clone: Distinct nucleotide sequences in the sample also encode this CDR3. CDR3: CASSQAGFSTGELFF. CDR3 in DNA: TGCGCCAGCAGCCAAGCAGGGTTCAGCACCGGGGAGCTGTTTTTT. This chain links TRBV4-1 with TRBJ2-2, with D tentatively TRBD1 (5 bases). From germline, CDR1 is MGHRA and CDR2 YSYEKL. CDR3 length equals 15 residues. The V gene lost 1 base and the J gene lost 4 bases, with 10 bases spanning the gap.

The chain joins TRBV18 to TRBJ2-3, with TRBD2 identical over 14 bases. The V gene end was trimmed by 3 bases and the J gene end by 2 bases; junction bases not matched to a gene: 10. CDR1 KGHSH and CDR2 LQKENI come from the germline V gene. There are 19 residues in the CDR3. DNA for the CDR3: TGTGCCAGCTCACCGGGACTAGCGGGAGTTTTTCGGAACACAGATACGCAGTATTTT. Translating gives CASSPGLAGVFRNTDTQYF.

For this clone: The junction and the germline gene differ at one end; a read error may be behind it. Written as DNA, the CDR3 is TGTGCCACGAGACAGGGTCCTACCCCGAACGCTGAAGCTTTCTTT. Translated: CATRQGPTPNAEAFF. J is TRBJ1-1 and V is TRBV6-6; 7 bases match TRBD1. There are 15 residues in the CDR3. The germline V gene has CDR1 MNHNY and CDR2 SVGAGI (reference sequence).

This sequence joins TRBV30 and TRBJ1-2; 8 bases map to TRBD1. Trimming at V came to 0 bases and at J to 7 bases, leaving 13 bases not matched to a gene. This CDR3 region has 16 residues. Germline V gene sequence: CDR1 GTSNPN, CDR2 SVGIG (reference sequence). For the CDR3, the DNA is TGTGCCTGGAGTGTATACCTAGGACAGGGAAAAGGTGGCTACACCTTC. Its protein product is CAWSVYLGQGKGGYTF.

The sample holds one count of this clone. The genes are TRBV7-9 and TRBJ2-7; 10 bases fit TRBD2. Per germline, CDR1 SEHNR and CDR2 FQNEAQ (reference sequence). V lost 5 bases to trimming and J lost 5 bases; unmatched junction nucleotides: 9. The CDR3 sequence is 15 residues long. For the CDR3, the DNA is TGTGCCAGCAGCAAAAGTAGCGGGAGGCTGAACGAGCAGTACTTC. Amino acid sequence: CASSKSSGRLNEQYF.

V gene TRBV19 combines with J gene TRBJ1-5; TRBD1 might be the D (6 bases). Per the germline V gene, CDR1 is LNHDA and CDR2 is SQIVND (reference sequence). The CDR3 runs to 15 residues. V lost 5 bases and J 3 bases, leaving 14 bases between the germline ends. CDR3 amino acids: CASSSGQRYNQPQHF. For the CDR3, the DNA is TGTGCCAGTAGTTCAGGACAGAGGTACAATCAGCCCCAGCATTTT.

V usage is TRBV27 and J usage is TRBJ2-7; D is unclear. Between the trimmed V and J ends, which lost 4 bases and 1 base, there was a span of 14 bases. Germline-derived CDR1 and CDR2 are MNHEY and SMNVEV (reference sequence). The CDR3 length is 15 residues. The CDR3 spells CASSSGSSRSYEQYF. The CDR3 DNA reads TGTGCCAGCAGTTCTGGTTCTAGTAGGTCCTACGAGCAGTACTTC.

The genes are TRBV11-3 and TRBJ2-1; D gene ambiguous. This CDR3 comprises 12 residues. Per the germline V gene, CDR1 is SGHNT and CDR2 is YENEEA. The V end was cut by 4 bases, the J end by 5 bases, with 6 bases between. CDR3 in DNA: TGTGCCAGCAGCTCCAGGAACAATGAGCAGTTCTTC. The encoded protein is CASSSRNNEQFF.

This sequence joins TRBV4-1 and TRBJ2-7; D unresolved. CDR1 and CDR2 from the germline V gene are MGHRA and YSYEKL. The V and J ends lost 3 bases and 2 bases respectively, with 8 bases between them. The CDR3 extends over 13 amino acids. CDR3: CASSHAATYEQYF. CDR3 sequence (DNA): TGCGCCAGCAGCCACGCGGCAACCTACGAGCAGTACTTC.